Each of the 23 T cell receptor beta chains below was sequenced from the same sample in a study of shared clonotypes between healthy human individuals. Positive CCR7 selection of CD45RO-negative cells yielded the naive CD8 cells, and terminally differentiated effector memory CD45RA+ cells were excluded. The table came from immunoSEQ multiplex PCR; TCRdb's copy has only in-frame clones and leaves some out. This table holds about 680,000 clones, about 92% found once. Sequencing input: naive CD8+ T cells sorted from blood. These receptors were taken from a man between 25 and 39 years old in good health.

The chain joins TRBV29-1 to TRBJ2-7, with 9 positions matching TRBD2. The CDR3 covers 13 residues. Looked up from germline, CDR1 is SQVTM and CDR2 is ANQGSEA. The J segment lost 6 bases and the V segment lost 8 bases, leaving 11 bases of the junction unmatched. Written as DNA, the CDR3 is TGCAGCTCATGGGACGTAGCGGGAGTCGAGCAGTACTTC. It codes for CSSWDVAGVEQYF.

This chain connects TRBV7-9 to TRBJ2-3; either TRBD1 or TRBD2 may fit D (6 bases each). The CDR3 is 16 amino acids. Trimming shortened V by 5 bases and J by 4 bases, and 19 bases separated the two germline ends. The germline gives CDR1 SEHNR, CDR2 FQNEAQ (reference sequence). CDR3 protein: CASSLLGGSIADTQYF. The DNA of the CDR3 is TGTGCCAGCAGCCTACTAGGGGGGAGTATTGCAGATACGCAGTATTTT.

The V call is TRBV11-2, the J call TRBJ2-3, with a possible D match to TRBD2 (5 bases). The germline V gene encodes CDR1 SGHAT and CDR2 FQNNGV. The CDR3 runs to 14 residues. V lost 5 bases, J lost 2 bases, and 11 bases lay in between. The CDR3 DNA reads as TGTGCCAGCAGCACATGGGGAGTCACAGATACGCAGTATTTT. It codes for CASSTWGVTDTQYF.

This chain connects TRBV2 to TRBJ2-3; 8 bases are a match to TRBD2. The trim removed 1 base at V and 2 bases at J, leaving 5 bases unmatched. Per the germline V gene, CDR1 is SNHLY and CDR2 is FYNNEI. The CDR3 loop spans 16 amino acids. The CDR3, as DNA: TGTGCCAGCAGTGAAGAGGTTAGCGGGGTCACAGATACGCAGTATTTT. Translation gives CASSEEVSGVTDTQYF. Based on the CDR3 plus reference TRBV2 and TRBJ2-3, the full variable domain is EPEVTQTPSHQVTQMGQEVILRCVPISNHLYFYWYRQILGQKVEFLVSFYNNEISEKSEIFDDQFSVERPDGSNFTLKIRSTKLEDSAMYFCASSEEVSGVTDTQYFGPGTRLTVL.

The V call is TRBV28, the J call TRBJ2-7; no definite D call. Germline CDR1 is MDHEN and CDR2 is SYDVKM. CDR3 length: 18 residues. Deletions cut 3 bases from V and 1 base from J, with 22 bases between. The CDR3 loop reads CASSFSLPVEGSSYEQYF. The CDR3 nucleotides are TGTGCCAGCAGTTTTTCCCTACCCGTCGAAGGTAGTTCCTACGAGCAGTACTTC.

The J gene is TRBJ2-7, the V gene TRBV7-2; the D gene is possibly TRBD2 (7 bases). V gave up 5 bases and J gave up 3 bases, with 20 bases separating them. The CDR3 consists of 16 residues. In germline, CDR1 is SGHTA, CDR2 FQGNSA. DNA for the CDR3: TGTGCCAGCAGCAGGGGGGGTCGCGGACCTTACTACGAGCAGTACTTC. It translates to CASSRGGRGPYYEQYF.

The rearrangement links TRBV7-9 to TRBJ2-7; a possible D gene is TRBD1 (5 bases). V gave up 5 bases and J gave up 0 bases, with 14 bases separating them. The germline V gene has CDR1 SEHNR and CDR2 FQNEAQ (reference sequence). The CDR3 contains 15 residues. Written as DNA, the CDR3 is TGTGCCAGCAGCCCCCAATTGGGGCTCTCCTACGAGCAGTACTTC. This codes for CASSPQLGLSYEQYF.

This chain uses TRBV5-6 with TRBJ2-7; D remains ambiguous. Trimming cost V 1 base and J 0 bases, with 8 bases left between them. Per germline, CDR1 SGHDT and CDR2 YYEEEE. CDR3 length: 14 residues. This CDR3 is CASSLTSSSYEQYF. The CDR3 region has the DNA TGTGCCAGCAGCTTGACGTCTAGCTCCTACGAGCAGTACTTC.

The V call is TRBV27, the J call TRBJ2-5, with 10 nucleotides matching TRBD1. CDR1 and CDR2 from the germline V gene are MNHEY and SMNVEV (reference sequence). The V segment lost 6 bases and the J segment 4 bases; nucleotides outside the gene matches: 8. This CDR3 has 15 amino acids. This chain's CDR3 is CASRPGQGLPETQYF. The CDR3 DNA reads as TGTGCCAGCAGGCCGGGACAGGGGTTACCAGAGACCCAGTACTTC.

This chain links TRBV27 with TRBJ2-2; perhaps TRBD1 as D (5 bases). V was trimmed by 6 bases and J by 2 bases, leaving 10 bases between them. The CDR3 loop spans 14 amino acids. CDR1 MNHEY and CDR2 SMNVEV come from the germline V gene (reference sequence). CDR3 sequence (DNA): TGTGCCAGCAGCTACGGACAAAACACCGGGGAGCTGTTTTTT. It yields the protein CASSYGQNTGELFF.

The chain couples TRBV7-7 to TRBJ2-1; D is uncertain. The CDR3 is made up of 13 amino acids. The V gene's germline CDR1 is SSHAT and CDR2 FNYEAQ (reference sequence). Between the trimmed V and J ends, which lost 5 bases and 10 bases, there was a span of 15 bases. CDR3 in amino acids: CASSPIPLGEQFF. The CDR3 coding sequence is TGTGCCAGCAGCCCTATTCCACTCGGCGAGCAGTTCTTC.

This clone was recorded only once. The chain has TRBV6-6 and TRBJ1-5; D gene unclear. The CDR3 spans 16 residues. The V gene's germline CDR1 is MNHNY and CDR2 SVGAGI (reference sequence). V was trimmed by 1 base and J by 5 bases, leaving 15 bases between them. CDR3 region: CASSYLRVGSDQPQHF. CDR3 DNA sequence: TGTGCCAGCAGTTACTTACGAGTGGGAAGCGATCAGCCCCAGCATTTT.

The chain has TRBV9 and TRBJ2-3, with 11 bases aligning to TRBD2. Germline lookup yields CDR1 SGDLS and CDR2 YYNGEE. The CDR3 length is 16 residues. V lost 5 bases, J lost 0 bases, and 5 bases stayed unmatched. The CDR3 is CASRDIAGGSTDTQYF. CDR3 sequence (DNA): TGTGCCAGCAGGGATATAGCGGGAGGGAGCACAGATACGCAGTATTTT.

The chain couples TRBV6-1 to TRBJ2-1; D is possibly TRBD1 (6 bases). With 6 bases removed from V and 7 bases from J, the gap between germline ends came to 19 bases. The CDR3 has 15 amino acids. Germline V gives CDR1 MNHNS, CDR2 SASEGT. The DNA of the CDR3 is TGTGCCAGCAGAGAGGACAGTCTTTTGAGGAATGAGCAGTTCTTC. Translation gives CASREDSLLRNEQFF.

The chain has TRBV6-4 and TRBJ1-4; 7 positions match TRBD1. Trimming at V came to 6 bases and at J to 10 bases, leaving 11 bases not matched to a gene. There are 14 residues in the CDR3. Germline V CDR1 and CDR2: MRHNA, SNTAGT. CDR3: CASRERTGRGKLFF. CDR3 in DNA: TGTGCCAGCAGGGAACGGACAGGTCGTGGAAAACTGTTTTTT.

CDR3 sequence (DNA): TGTGCCAGCAGCTTAGACCCAAACGACGAGCAGTACTTC. It is translated as CASSLDPNDEQYF. The J gene is TRBJ2-7, the V gene TRBV7-8; no clear D gene. Trimming pared 1 base from V and 5 bases from J, leaving 9 bases between. The CDR3 length is 13 residues. Germline V gives CDR1 SGHVS, CDR2 FQNEAQ.

Concerning this clone: Different DNA sequences within this sample yield the same CDR3. This rearrangement joins TRBV27 to TRBJ2-1; D ambiguous. Germline-derived CDR1 and CDR2 are MNHEY and SMNVEV (reference sequence). The germline V and J ends were trimmed by 3 bases and 3 bases, with 3 bases remaining between them. The CDR3 extends over 12 amino acids. The CDR3 here is CASSFGYNEQFF. The CDR3 DNA sequence: TGTGCCAGCAGTTTTGGCTACAATGAGCAGTTCTTC.

The chain has TRBV27 and TRBJ2-7, with D perhaps TRBD1 (6 bases). The CDR3 has 14 residues. The ends were cut back, 4 bases at V and 3 bases at J, with 13 bases in the middle. CDR1 MNHEY and CDR2 SMNVEV come from the germline V gene (reference sequence). The CDR3 nucleotides read TGTGCCAGCAGTTCAGGGGACAATCGCTACGAGCAGTACTTC. Translation gives CASSSGDNRYEQYF.

Regarding this clone: Compared with germline, one end of the junction differs, possibly owing to a read error. CDR3 DNA sequence: TGTGCCAGCAACTTACCCACGCCCTCGGAATTGGCCCATGGCTACACCTTC. It encodes CASNLPTPSELAHGYTF. The rearrangement uses TRBV7-9 and TRBJ1-2, with no clear D. Germline V gene sequence: CDR1 SEHNR, CDR2 FQNEAQ (reference sequence). The CDR3 runs to 17 residues.

The chain links TRBV19 to TRBJ2-3; 16 bases agree with TRBD2. CDR3 length: 14 amino acids. The V gene's germline CDR1 is LNHDA and CDR2 SQIVND (reference sequence). J gave up 6 bases and V 10 bases, and 4 bases lay outside the gene matches. The CDR3 sequence is CATAGLAGGDTQYF. Written as DNA, the CDR3 is TGTGCCACCGCGGGACTAGCGGGAGGGGATACGCAGTATTTT.

The chain recombines TRBV7-9 with TRBJ1-4, with 12 bases identical to TRBD1. The CDR3 runs 17 residues. Germline CDR1 and CDR2: SEHNR and FQNEAQ (reference sequence). V lost 4 bases, J lost 4 bases, and 7 bases stayed unmatched. CDR3 amino acids: CASSSGTGGSGNEKLFF. The DNA of the CDR3 is TGTGCCAGCAGCTCCGGGACAGGGGGCTCGGGTAATGAAAAACTGTTTTTT.

The chain uses TRBV5-1 and TRBJ2-3, with TRBD2 as a possible D gene (6 bases). CDR3 length: 17 amino acids. Per germline, CDR1 SGHRS and CDR2 YFSETQ. The ends were cut back, 1 base at V and 6 bases at J, with 21 bases in the middle. Here the CDR3 DNA reads TGCGCCAGCAGCTTGACCGGTGGCTTGGGACTCTCGGATACGCAGTATTTT. Translation gives CASSLTGGLGLSDTQYF.

V usage is TRBV7-9 and J usage is TRBJ1-3; TRBD1 is a possible D gene (5 bases). The V end was cut by 5 bases, the J end by 0 bases, with 14 bases between. Germline CDR1 SEHNR, CDR2 FQNEAQ (reference sequence). CDR3 length equals 16 residues. This CDR3 reads CASSLSTALSGNTIYF. The CDR3 DNA reads TGTGCCAGCAGCCTCTCGACAGCCCTCTCTGGAAACACCATATATTTT.